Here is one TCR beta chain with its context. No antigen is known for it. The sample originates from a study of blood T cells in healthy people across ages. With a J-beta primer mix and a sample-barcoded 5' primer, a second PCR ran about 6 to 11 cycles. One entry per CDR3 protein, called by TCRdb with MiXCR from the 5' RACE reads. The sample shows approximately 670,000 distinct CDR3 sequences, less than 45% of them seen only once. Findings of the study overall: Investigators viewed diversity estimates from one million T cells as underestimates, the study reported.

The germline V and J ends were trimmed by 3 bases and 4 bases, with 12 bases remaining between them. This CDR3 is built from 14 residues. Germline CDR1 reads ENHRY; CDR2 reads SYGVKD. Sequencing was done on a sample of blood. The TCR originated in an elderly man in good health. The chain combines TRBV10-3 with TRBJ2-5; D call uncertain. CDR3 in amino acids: CAISDLSVGETQYF. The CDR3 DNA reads TGTGCCATCAGTGACCTCTCCGTGGGAGAGACCCAGTACTTC.